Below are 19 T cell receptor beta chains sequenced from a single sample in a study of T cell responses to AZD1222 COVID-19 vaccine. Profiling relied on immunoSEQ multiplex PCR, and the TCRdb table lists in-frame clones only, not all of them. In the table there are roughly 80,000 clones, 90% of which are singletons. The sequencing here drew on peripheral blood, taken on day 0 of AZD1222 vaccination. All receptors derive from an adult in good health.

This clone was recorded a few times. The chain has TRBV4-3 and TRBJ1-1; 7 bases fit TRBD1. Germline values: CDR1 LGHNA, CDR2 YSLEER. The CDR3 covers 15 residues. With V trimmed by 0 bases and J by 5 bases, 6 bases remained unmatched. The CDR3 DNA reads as TGCGCCAGCAGCCAAGAAGCGGCCAGGGGGACTGAAGCTTTCTTT. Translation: CASSQEAARGTEAFF.

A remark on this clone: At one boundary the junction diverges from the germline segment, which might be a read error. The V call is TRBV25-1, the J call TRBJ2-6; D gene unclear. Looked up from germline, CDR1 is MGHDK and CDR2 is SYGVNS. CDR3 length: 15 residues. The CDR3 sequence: CASSEERSAANVLTF. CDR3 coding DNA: TGTGCCAGCAGTGAGGAAAGGTCTGCGGCCAACGTCCTGACTTTC.

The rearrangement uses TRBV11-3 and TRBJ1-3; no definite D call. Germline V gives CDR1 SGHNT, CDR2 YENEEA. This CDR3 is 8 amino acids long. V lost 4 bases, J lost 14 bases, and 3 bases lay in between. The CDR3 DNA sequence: TGTGCCAGCAGCTCCTTATATTTT. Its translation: CASSSLYF.

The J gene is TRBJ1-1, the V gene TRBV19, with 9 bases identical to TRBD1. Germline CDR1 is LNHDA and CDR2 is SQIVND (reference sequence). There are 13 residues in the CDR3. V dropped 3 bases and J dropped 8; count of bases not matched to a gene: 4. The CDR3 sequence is CASSIWTGEEAFF. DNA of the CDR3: TGTGCCAGTAGTATTTGGACAGGGGAAGAAGCTTTCTTT.

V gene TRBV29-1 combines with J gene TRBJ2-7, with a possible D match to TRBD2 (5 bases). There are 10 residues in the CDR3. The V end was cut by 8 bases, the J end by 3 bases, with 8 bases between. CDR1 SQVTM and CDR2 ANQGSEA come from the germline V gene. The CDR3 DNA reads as TGCAGCCCCCGGGGCTACGAGCAGTACTTC. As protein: CSPRGYEQYF.

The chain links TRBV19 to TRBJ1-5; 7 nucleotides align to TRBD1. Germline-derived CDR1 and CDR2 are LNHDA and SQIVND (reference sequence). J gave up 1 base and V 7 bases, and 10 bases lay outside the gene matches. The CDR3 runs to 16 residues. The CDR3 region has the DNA TGTGCCAGTATCGACAGGGCTCTGGTAAGCAATCAGCCCCAGCATTTT. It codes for CASIDRALVSNQPQHF.

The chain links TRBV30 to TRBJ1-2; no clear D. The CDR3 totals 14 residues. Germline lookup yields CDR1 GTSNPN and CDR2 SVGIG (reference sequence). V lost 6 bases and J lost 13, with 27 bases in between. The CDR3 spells CACSRKGTRGSGTF. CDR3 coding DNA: TGTGCCTGTTCCCGTAAGGGCACCAGAGGAAGTGGCACCTTC.

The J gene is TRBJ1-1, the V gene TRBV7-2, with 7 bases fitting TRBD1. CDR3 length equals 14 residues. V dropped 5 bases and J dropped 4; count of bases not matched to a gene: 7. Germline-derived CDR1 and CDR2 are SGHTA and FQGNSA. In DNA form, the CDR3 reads TGTGCCAGCAGCCCTCGACAGGGTGGCACTGAAGCTTTCTTT. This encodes CASSPRQGGTEAFF.

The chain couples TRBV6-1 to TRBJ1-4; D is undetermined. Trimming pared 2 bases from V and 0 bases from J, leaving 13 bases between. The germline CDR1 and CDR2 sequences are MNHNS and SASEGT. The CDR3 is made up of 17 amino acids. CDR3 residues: CASSEQEVATTNEKLFF. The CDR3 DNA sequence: TGTGCCAGCAGTGAACAGGAAGTGGCCACAACTAATGAAAAACTGTTTTTT.

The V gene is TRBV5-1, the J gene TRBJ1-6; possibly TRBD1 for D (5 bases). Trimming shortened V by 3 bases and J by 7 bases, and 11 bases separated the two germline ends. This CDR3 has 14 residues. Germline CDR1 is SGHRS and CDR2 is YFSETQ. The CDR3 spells CASSSTKGNSPLHF. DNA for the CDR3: TGCGCCAGCAGCTCCACAAAGGGGAATTCACCCCTCCACTTT.

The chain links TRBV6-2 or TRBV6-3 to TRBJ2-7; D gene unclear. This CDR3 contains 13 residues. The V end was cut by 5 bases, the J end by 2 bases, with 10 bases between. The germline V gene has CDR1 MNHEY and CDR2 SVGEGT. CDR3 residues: CASSPTRTYEQYF. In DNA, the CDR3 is TGTGCCAGCAGTCCGACACGTACCTACGAGCAGTACTTC.

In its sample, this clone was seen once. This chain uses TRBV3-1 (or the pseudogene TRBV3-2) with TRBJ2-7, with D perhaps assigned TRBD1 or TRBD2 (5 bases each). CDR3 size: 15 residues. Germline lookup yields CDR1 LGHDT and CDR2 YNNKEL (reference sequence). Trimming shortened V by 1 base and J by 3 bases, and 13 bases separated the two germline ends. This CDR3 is CASSQGTGPGYEQYF. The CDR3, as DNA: TGTGCCAGCAGCCAAGGGACGGGACCCGGCTACGAGCAGTACTTC.

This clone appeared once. The CDR3 DNA is TGTGCTAGTGGCCATTCCCCCGGGACAGCCACCTTTAATCAGCCCCAGCATTTT. It codes for CASGHSPGTATFNQPQHF. The chain links TRBV12-5 to TRBJ1-5; 7 bases match TRBD1. Trimming at V came to 6 bases and at J to 4 bases, leaving 18 bases not matched to a gene. Germline V gene data show CDR1 as LGHNT and CDR2 as FRNRAP. The CDR3 has 18 amino acids.

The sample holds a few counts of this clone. The CDR3 DNA is TGTGCCAGCAGTGAGACTGCTAACTATGGCTACACCTTC. Translating it yields CASSETANYGYTF. The chain is built from TRBV2 and TRBJ1-2; D not resolved. This CDR3 has 13 residues. The germline gives CDR1 SNHLY, CDR2 FYNNEI. The V gene lost 3 bases and the J gene lost 0 bases, with 5 bases spanning the gap.

The CDR3 is CASTPRQGTQPQHF. CDR3 DNA: TGTGCCAGCACCCCTCGACAGGGAACTCAGCCCCAGCATTTT. The chain employs TRBV2 and TRBJ1-5; TRBD1 matches at 7 bases. J was trimmed by 6 bases and V by 7 bases; bases with no gene match: 9. CDR1 SNHLY and CDR2 FYNNEI come from the germline V gene. The CDR3 totals 14 residues.

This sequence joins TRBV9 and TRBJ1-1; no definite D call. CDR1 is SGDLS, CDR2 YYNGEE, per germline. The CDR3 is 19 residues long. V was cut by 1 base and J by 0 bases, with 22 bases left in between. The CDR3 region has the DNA TGTGCCAGCAGCGTATCGCCCGCCCCATACACGGGAGTGAACACTGAAGCTTTCTTT. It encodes CASSVSPAPYTGVNTEAFF. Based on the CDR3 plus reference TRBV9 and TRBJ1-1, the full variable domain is DSGVTQTPKHLITATGQRVTLRCSPRSGDLSVYWYQQSLDQGLQFLIQYYNGEERAKGNILERFSAQQFPDLHSELNLSSLELGDSALYFCASSVSPAPYTGVNTEAFFGQGTRLTVV.

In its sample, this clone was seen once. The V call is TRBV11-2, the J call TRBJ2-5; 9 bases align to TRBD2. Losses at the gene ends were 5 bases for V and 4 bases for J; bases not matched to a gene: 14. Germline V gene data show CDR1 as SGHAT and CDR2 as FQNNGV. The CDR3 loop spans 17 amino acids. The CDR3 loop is CASSPDGRGRGIETQYF. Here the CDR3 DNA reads TGTGCCAGCAGCCCCGATGGACGCGGGAGGGGTATAGAGACCCAGTACTTC.

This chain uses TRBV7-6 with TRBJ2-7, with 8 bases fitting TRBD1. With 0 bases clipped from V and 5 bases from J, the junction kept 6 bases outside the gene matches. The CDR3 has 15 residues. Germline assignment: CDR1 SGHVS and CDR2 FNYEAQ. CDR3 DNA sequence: TGTGCCAGCAGCTTAGCCCCTAACAGGGGGGACGAGCAGTACTTC. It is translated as CASSLAPNRGDEQYF.

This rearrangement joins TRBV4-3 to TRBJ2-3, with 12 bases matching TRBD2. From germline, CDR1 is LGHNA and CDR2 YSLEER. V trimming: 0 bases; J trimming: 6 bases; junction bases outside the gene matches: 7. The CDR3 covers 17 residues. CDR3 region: CASSQDGSLAGGDTQYF. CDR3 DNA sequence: TGCGCCAGCAGCCAAGACGGCAGTCTAGCGGGAGGGGATACGCAGTATTTT.